What follows is one TCR beta chain and its context. The length of the CDR3 is 15 residues. Germline CDR1 reads LGHNT; CDR2 reads FRNRAP. V was pared by 6 bases and J by 2 bases, with 7 bases of the junction left unmatched. The entry originates in a study of blood T cell repertoires in COVID-19. The table came from immunoSEQ multiplex PCR; TCRdb's copy has only in-frame clones and leaves some out. The repertoire holds around 70,000 clones, with 65% to 90% as singletons. This TCR was sampled from a man aged 60-69 years with acute or convalescent COVID-19. The sequenced sample consisted of peripheral blood. The chain joins TRBV12-5 to TRBJ1-2; TRBD1 matches 9 bases. The CDR3 region is CASGPTGTGNYGYTF. The CDR3 DNA reads as TGTGCTAGTGGCCCCACCGGGACAGGGAACTATGGCTACACCTTC.